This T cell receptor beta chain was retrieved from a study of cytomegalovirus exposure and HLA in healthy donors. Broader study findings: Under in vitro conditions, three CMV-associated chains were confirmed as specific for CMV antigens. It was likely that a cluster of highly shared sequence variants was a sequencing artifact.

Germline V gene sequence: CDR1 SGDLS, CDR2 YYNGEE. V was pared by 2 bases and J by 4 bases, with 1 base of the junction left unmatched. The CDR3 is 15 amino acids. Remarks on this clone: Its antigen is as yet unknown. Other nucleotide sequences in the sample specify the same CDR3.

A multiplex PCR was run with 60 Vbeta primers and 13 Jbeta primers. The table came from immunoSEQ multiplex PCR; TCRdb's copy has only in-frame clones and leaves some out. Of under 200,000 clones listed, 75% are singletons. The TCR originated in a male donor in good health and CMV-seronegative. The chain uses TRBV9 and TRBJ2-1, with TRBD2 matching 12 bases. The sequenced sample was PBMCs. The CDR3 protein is CASSVGTSGYNEQFF. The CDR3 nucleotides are TGTGCCAGCAGCGTGGGGACTAGCGGGTACAATGAGCAGTTCTTC.